These T cell receptor beta chains were read from a single sample in a study of OX40 agonist ivuxolimab in advanced cancers. The repertoire was sequenced with immunoSEQ multiplex PCR; TCRdb's copy has only in-frame clones and lacks some. The data show over 65,000 clones, approximately 90% seen once. Sequences were derived from CD4+ or CD8+ T cells sorted from blood, sampled in a trial of the OX40 agonist ivuxolimab. Every receptor here comes from an adult with an advanced solid tumor such as melanoma, head and neck, liver or kidney cancer. CDR3s include the opening cysteine and the closing phenylalanine or tryptophan. The order of the fields is V gene, clone size, D gene, J gene, CDR3 protein, CDR3 DNA. A D gene is named only where the DNA matches it firmly. Size is stated for part of the rows, as once, few or many counts, or as a class when the clone is expanded.

TRBV7-9	-	-	TRBJ2-7	CASSSDWSSYEQYF	TGTGCCAGCAGCTCCGACTGGAGCTCCTACGAGCAGTACTTC
TRBV11-2	-	-	TRBJ2-7	CASSFLPYEQYF	TGTGCCAGCAGCTTTTTACCGTACGAGCAGTACTTC
TRBV11-3	-	-	TRBJ2-1	CASSSGSGALYNEQFF	TGTGCCAGCAGCTCGGGTTCGGGGGCCCTATACAATGAGCAGTTCTTC
TRBV7-9	-	-	TRBJ2-7	CASGGQGRYEQYF	TGTGCCAGCGGGGGGCAGGGCCGTTACGAGCAGTACTTC
TRBV13	-	TRBD2	TRBJ2-1	CASSLERGFSYNEQFF	TGTGCCAGCAGCTTAGAGCGGGGGTTCTCCTACAATGAGCAGTTCTTC
TRBV27	-	-	TRBJ2-7	CASSLGNYEQYF	TGTGCCAGCAGTTTGGGGAACTACGAGCAGTACTTC
TRBV7-2	once	TRBD2	TRBJ2-7	CASTLSGGAAYEQYF	TGTGCCAGCACCCTTAGCGGGGGGGCCGCCTACGAGCAGTACTTC
TRBV13	-	TRBD2	TRBJ2-7	CASSLPPGSGDYEQYF	TGTGCCAGCAGCTTACCTCCGGGTAGCGGGGATTACGAGCAGTACTTC
TRBV7-9	-	-	TRBJ1-3	CASSPGFLDAGNTIYF	TGTGCCAGCAGCCCCGGGTTCCTGGACGCTGGAAACACCATATATTTT
TRBV4-1	few	-	TRBJ1-6	CASSHDGSPLHF	TGCGCCAGCAGCCACGATGGATCACCCCTCCACTTT
TRBV10-3	-	-	TRBJ2-3	CAARGGPISTDTQYF	TGTGCCGCTAGGGGGGGTCCGATTAGCACAGATACGCAGTATTTT
TRBV7-9	-	-	TRBJ1-1	CASSLVEGSWTEAFF	TGTGCCAGCAGCTTAGTAGAGGGGAGCTGGACTGAAGCTTTCTTT
TRBV21-1	-	-	TRBJ2-5	CASSLRSGGEQETQYF	TGTGCCAGCAGCTTGAGGAGCGGGGGGGAACAAGAGACCCAGTACTTC
TRBV4-2	-	-	TRBJ2-1	CASSQGAAANNEQFF	TGTGCCAGCAGCCAAGGAGCGGCGGCAAACAATGAGCAGTTCTTC
TRBV10-3	-	-	TRBJ2-1	CAISEHTFSSYNEQFF	TGTGCCATCAGTGAACATACGTTTAGCTCCTACAATGAGCAGTTCTTC
TRBV13	-	TRBD1	TRBJ2-6	CASSSPGQGSSGANVLTF	TGTGCCAGCAGCTCACCGGGACAGGGGAGCTCTGGGGCCAACGTCCTGACTTTC
TRBV7-9	-	-	TRBJ2-1	CASSSWDGLNEQFF	TGTGCCAGCAGCTCTTGGGACGGTTTAAATGAGCAGTTCTTC
TRBV19	-	-	TRBJ1-1	CASSIGPNTEAFF	TGTGCCAGTAGTATAGGTCCGAACACTGAAGCTTTCTTT
TRBV6-4	-	-	TRBJ2-1	CASSDNGYRSYNEQFF	TGTGCCAGCAGTGACAACGGTTACCGCTCCTACAATGAGCAGTTCTTC
TRBV5-6	-	TRBD1	TRBJ1-2	CASGTAVSSYGYTF	TGTGCCAGCGGGACAGCGGTGTCCTCCTATGGCTACACCTTC
TRBV27	-	-	TRBJ1-2	CASSLQGVGYTF	TGTGCCAGCAGTTTACAAGGGGTTGGCTACACCTTC
TRBV27	-	-	TRBJ1-5	CASSNSVRSQPQHF	TGTGCCAGCAGCAACAGCGTGCGAAGCCAGCCCCAGCATTTT
TRBV5-6	-	-	TRBJ2-1	CASIHPGDNEQFF	TGTGCCAGCATCCACCCCGGGGACAATGAGCAGTTCTTC
TRBV5-6	-	-	TRBJ2-5	CASSLGSGRQETQYF	TGTGCCAGCAGCTTGGGGTCGGGCAGACAAGAGACCCAGTACTTC
TRBV5-6	-	TRBD1	TRBJ1-5	CASSYVGQVNQPQHF	TGTGCCAGCAGCTATGTGGGACAGGTCAATCAGCCCCAGCATTTT
TRBV11-3	-	TRBD1	TRBJ2-7	CASSFGTGWEQYF	TGTGCCAGCAGCTTTGGGACAGGGTGGGAGCAGTACTTC
TRBV6-1	-	-	TRBJ2-2	CASSDGMTGELFF	TGTGCCAGCAGTGATGGAATGACCGGGGAGCTGTTTTTT
TRBV13	-	TRBD1	TRBJ2-2	CATGQGNTGELFF	TGTGCCACGGGACAGGGGAACACCGGGGAGCTGTTTTTT